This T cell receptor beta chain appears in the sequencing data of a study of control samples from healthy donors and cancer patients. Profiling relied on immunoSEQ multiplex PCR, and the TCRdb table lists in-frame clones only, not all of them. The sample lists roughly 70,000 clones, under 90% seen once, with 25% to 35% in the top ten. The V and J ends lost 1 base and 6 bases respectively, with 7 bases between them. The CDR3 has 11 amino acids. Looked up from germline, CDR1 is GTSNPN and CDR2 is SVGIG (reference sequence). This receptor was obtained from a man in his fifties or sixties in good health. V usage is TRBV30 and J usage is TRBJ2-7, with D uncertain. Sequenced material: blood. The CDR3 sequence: CAWSEGSEQYF. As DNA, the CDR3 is TGTGCCTGGAGTGAGGGTAGCGAGCAGTACTTC. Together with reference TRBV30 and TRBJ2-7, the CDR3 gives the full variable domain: SQTIHQWPATLVQPVGSPLSLECTVEGTSNPNLYWYRQAAGRGLQLLFYSVGIGQISSEVPQNLSASRPQDRQFILSSKKLLLSDSGFYLCAWSEGSEQYFGPGTRLTVT.